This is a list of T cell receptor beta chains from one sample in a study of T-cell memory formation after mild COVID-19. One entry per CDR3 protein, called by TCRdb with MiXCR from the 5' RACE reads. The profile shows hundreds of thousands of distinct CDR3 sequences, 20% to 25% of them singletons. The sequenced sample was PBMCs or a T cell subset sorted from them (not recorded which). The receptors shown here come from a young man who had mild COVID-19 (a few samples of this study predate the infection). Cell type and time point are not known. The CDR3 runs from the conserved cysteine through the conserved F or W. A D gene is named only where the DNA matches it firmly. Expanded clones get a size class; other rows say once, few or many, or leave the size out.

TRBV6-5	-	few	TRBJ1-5	CASSQGSWSNQPQHF	TGTGCCAGCAGTCAGGGTAGTTGGAGCAATCAGCCCCAGCATTTT
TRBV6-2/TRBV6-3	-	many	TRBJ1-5	CASSYSEARPQHF	TGTGCCAGCAGTTACTCCGAGGCCCGACCCCAGCATTTT
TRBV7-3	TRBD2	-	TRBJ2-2	CASSPPGGNTGELFF	TGTGCCAGCAGCCCCCCGGGGGGAAACACCGGGGAGCTGTTTTTT
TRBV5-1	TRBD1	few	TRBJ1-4	CASSRGQGIATNEKLFF	TGCGCCAGCAGCCGGGGACAGGGAATTGCGACTAATGAAAAACTGTTTTTT
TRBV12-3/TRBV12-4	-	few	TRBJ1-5	CASSLWGRGQPQHF	TGTGCCAGCAGTTTATGGGGGCGCGGTCAGCCCCAGCATTTT
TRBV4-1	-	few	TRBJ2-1	CASSQGGQPSYNEQFF	TGCGCCAGCAGCCAGGGGGGACAGCCGTCCTACAATGAGCAGTTCTTC
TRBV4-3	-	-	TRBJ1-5	CASSQDGRGSNQPQHF	TGCGCCAGCAGCCAAGATGGCAGGGGCTCAAATCAGCCCCAGCATTTT
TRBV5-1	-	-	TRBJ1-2	CASSLVAREGLGYTF	TGCGCCAGCAGCTTGGTAGCCAGAGAAGGCTTAGGCTACACCTTC
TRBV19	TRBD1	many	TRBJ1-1	CATIWTGRFTEAFF	TGTGCCACAATATGGACAGGGAGATTCACTGAAGCTTTCTTT
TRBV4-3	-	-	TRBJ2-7	CASSRAGIGYEQYF	TGCGCCAGCAGCCGGGCGGGGATAGGCTACGAGCAGTACTTC
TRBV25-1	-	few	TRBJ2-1	CASSETAGYYNEQFF	TGTGCCAGCAGTGAGACCGCGGGGTACTACAATGAGCAGTTCTTC
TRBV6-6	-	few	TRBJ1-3	CATNRERGGNTIYF	TGTGCCACCAACAGGGAGAGGGGTGGAAACACCATATATTTT
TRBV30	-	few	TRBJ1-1	CARRTDYEAFF	TGTGCCAGGCGGACAGACTATGAAGCTTTCTTT
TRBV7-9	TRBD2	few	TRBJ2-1	CASSPRAWAGGSYNEQFF	TGTGCCAGCAGCCCGCGAGCTTGGGCGGGGGGCTCCTACAATGAGCAGTTCTTC
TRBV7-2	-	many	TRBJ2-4	CASSSMGNIQYF	TGTGCCAGCAGTTCCATGGGGAACATTCAGTACTTC
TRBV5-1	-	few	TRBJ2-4	CASSGLGDAVKNIQYF	TGCGCCAGCAGCGGCCTCGGGGATGCCGTCAAAAACATTCAGTACTTC
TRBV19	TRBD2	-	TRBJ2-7	CASMMTSGATYEEQYF	TGTGCCAGTATGATGACGAGCGGGGCTACCTACGAAGAGCAGTACTTC
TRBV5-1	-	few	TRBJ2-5	CASRADVKTQYF	TGCGCCAGCAGAGCAGACGTGAAGACCCAGTACTTC
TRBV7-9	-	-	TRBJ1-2	CASSPSGAPHGYTF	TGTGCCAGCAGCCCCTCGGGTGCCCCCCATGGCTACACCTTC
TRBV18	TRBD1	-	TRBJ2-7	CASQPTGTASYEQYF	TGTGCCAGCCAACCGACCGGGACAGCCTCCTACGAGCAGTACTTC
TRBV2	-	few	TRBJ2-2	CASRQDGGGELFF	TGTGCCAGCAGGCAGGACGGCGGAGGGGAGCTGTTTTTT
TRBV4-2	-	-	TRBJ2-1	CASNRYGDNEQFF	TGTGCCAGCAACCGCTACGGTGACAATGAGCAGTTCTTC